These 13 T cell receptor beta chains originate from one sample sequenced in a study of T cells in Graves' hyperthyroidism and ophthalmopathy. It was RNA transcripts that yielded the amplified TCR beta CDR3 regions. An initial round of RT-PCR targeting the TCR CDR3 relied on the HTBI primer set. TCRdb fed the multiplex PCR reads into MiXCR, producing one record per CDR3 protein. Among 350,000 or so distinct CDR3 sequences listed, 18% were seen once. The sample comprised blood. Receptors were obtained from a woman aged 40 to 49 with Graves' ophthalmopathy.

Ten or more counts support this clonotype. This rearrangement joins TRBV12-3 or TRBV12-4 to TRBJ2-2; TRBD2 might be the D (6 bases). The CDR3 sequence is 16 residues long. V was clipped by 3 bases and J by 5 bases, with 16 bases between them. The CDR3 nucleotides read TGTGCCAGCAGTTTTCGGAGGGGAAGTCGTACCGGGGAGCTGTTTTTT. It is translated as CASSFRRGSRTGELFF.

This clonotype was detected ten times or more. V usage is TRBV4-3 and J usage is TRBJ2-5; 12 bases agree with TRBD2. The CDR3 contains 19 residues. The trim removed 0 bases at V and 3 bases at J, leaving 11 bases unmatched. CDR1 LGHNA and CDR2 YSLEER come from the germline V gene. Here the CDR3 reads CASSQDLTSGRAFEETQYF. DNA of the CDR3: TGCGCCAGCAGCCAAGATCTGACTAGCGGGAGAGCGTTCGAAGAGACCCAGTACTTC.

This chain connects TRBV7-2 to TRBJ2-5; the match to TRBD2 covers 7 bases. The CDR3 extends over 16 amino acids. V was clipped by 5 bases and J by 7 bases; unmatched bases: 16. The germline V gene has CDR1 SGHTA and CDR2 FQGNSA. The CDR3 loop is CASSARQISGRGTQYF. CDR3 DNA: TGTGCCAGCAGCGCCCGACAGATATCTGGGAGGGGGACCCAGTACTTC.

Ten or more counts support this clonotype. The chain joins TRBV28 to TRBJ1-1; D is uncertain. The V end lost 8 bases, the J end lost 7 bases, and 8 bases lay between the germline ends. The CDR3 spans 10 residues. Looked up from germline, CDR1 is MDHEN and CDR2 is SYDVKM. The CDR3 sequence is CASGRVEAFF. DNA for the CDR3: TGTGCCAGCGGTCGGGTTGAAGCTTTCTTT.

This clonotype has at least ten counts. DNA for the CDR3: TGTGCCAGCAGCTTAACTAGCGGAGTGGGAGACACCGGGGAGCTGTTTTTT. Its protein product is CASSLTSGVGDTGELFF. The chain is built from TRBV7-3 and TRBJ2-2; TRBD2 is a possible D gene (6 bases). Germline V CDR1 and CDR2: SGHTA, FQGTGA. The V gene lost 0 bases and the J gene lost 3 bases, with 14 bases spanning the gap. The CDR3 length is 17 residues.

This clonotype was seen repeatedly, ten times or more. The genes are TRBV25-1 and TRBJ1-2; 7 positions match TRBD1. The CDR3 is made up of 15 amino acids. The germline V gene encodes CDR1 MGHDK and CDR2 SYGVNS. With V trimmed by 5 bases and J by 8 bases, 14 bases remained unmatched. The CDR3 here is CASSPFGQEGRGYTF. CDR3 DNA: TGTGCCAGCAGTCCGTTCGGACAGGAAGGTCGGGGCTACACCTTC.

The table lists this clonotype with many counts. The CDR3 DNA sequence: TGTGCCAGCGGGGTTAATCAGCCCCAGCATTTT. Translated, it gives CASGVNQPQHF. This chain uses TRBV28 with TRBJ1-5; D is unclear. This CDR3 has 11 residues. Trimming left V 8 bases short and J 4 bases short, with 6 bases between. From germline, CDR1 is MDHEN and CDR2 SYDVKM.

This clonotype appeared many times. The rearrangement links TRBV5-1 to TRBJ2-5; D gene unclear. The CDR3 has 15 residues. Germline V lookup: CDR1 SGHRS, CDR2 YFSETQ. The V gene lost 0 bases and the J gene lost 2 bases, with 11 bases spanning the gap. The CDR3 DNA follows: TGCGCCAGCAGCTTGGCGGGCTCCACACAAGAGACCCAGTACTTC. This encodes CASSLAGSTQETQYF.

This clonotype has ten or more counts. The chain joins TRBV7-2 to TRBJ2-7; possible D gene TRBD2, 7 bases. Germline CDR1 SGHTA, CDR2 FQGNSA. This CDR3 region has 15 residues. V was cut by 1 base and J by 5 bases, with 15 bases left in between. CDR3 nucleotide sequence: TGTGCCAGCAGCTTAGGGCGGGGGCGCATCGACGAGCAGTACTTC. Translated: CASSLGRGRIDEQYF.

This clonotype occurred many times. V usage is TRBV19 and J usage is TRBJ2-2; 8 nucleotides match TRBD2. The CDR3 covers 16 residues. V lost 6 bases to trimming and J lost 5 bases; unmatched junction nucleotides: 11. CDR1 and CDR2 from the germline V gene are LNHDA and SQIVND (reference sequence). This CDR3 reads CASRRGGTGRTGELFF. In nucleotides, the CDR3 is TGTGCCAGTAGACGGGGGGGGACGGGAAGGACCGGGGAGCTGTTTTTT.

This clonotype has a count of ten or more. V usage is TRBV2 and J usage is TRBJ1-3; D ambiguous. Germline CDR1 and CDR2: SNHLY and FYNNEI. The CDR3 covers 11 residues. Between the trimmed V and J ends, which lost 7 bases and 6 bases, there was a span of 7 bases. The CDR3 DNA reads TGTGCCAGCAAAGCGATAAACACCATATATTTT. Translated, it gives CASKAINTIYF.

The chain couples TRBV28 to TRBJ2-7, with D unclear. Trimming removed 6 bases from V and 2 bases from J, with 8 bases in between. The CDR3 has 12 amino acids. Germline V lookup: CDR1 MDHEN, CDR2 SYDVKM. The chain's CDR3 is CASRGIAYEQYF. CDR3 nucleotides: TGTGCCAGCAGGGGTATCGCCTACGAGCAGTACTTC.

The chain employs TRBV6-1 and TRBJ1-5; tentative D call: TRBD1 (6 bases). CDR3 length: 14 residues. Trimming pared 6 bases from V and 5 bases from J, leaving 14 bases between. Germline assignment: CDR1 MNHNS and CDR2 SASEGT. The CDR3 DNA follows: TGTGCCAGCAGCCCCTGGGACAACGATCAGCCCCAGCATTTT. The encoded protein is CASSPWDNDQPQHF.